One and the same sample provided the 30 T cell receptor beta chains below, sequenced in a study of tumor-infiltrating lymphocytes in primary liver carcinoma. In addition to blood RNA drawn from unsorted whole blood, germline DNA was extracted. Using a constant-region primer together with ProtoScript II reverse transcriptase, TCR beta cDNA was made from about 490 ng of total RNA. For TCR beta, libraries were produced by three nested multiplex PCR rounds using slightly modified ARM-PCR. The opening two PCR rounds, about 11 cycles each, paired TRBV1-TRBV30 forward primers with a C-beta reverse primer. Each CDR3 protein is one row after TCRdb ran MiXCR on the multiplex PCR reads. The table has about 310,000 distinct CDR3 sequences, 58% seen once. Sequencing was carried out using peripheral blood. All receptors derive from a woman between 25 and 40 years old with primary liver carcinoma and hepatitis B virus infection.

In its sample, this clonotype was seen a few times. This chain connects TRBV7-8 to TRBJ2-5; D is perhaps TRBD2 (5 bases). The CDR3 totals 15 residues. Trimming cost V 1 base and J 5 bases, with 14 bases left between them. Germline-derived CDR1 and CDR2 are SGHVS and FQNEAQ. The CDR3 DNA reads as TGTGCCAGCAGCTTAGTCACTAGAGGTCTGGAGACCCAGTACTTC. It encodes CASSLVTRGLETQYF. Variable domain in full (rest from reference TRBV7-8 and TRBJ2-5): GAGVSQSPRYKVAKRGQDVALRCDPISGHVSLFWYQQALGQGPEFLTYFQNEAQLDKSGLPSDRFFAERPEGSVSTLKIQRTQQEDSAVYLCASSLVTRGLETQYFGPGTRLLVL.

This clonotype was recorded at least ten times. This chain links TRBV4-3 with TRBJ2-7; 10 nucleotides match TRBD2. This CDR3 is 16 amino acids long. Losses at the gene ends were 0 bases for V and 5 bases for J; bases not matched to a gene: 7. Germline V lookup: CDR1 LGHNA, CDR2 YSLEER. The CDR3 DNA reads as TGCGCCAGCAGCCAAGATCTGGCTAGCGGGAGCGACGAGCAGTACTTC. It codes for CASSQDLASGSDEQYF.

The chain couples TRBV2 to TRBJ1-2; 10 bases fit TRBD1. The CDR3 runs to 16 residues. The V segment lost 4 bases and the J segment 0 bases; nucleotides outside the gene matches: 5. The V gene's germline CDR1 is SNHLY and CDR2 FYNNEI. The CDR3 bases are TGTGCCAGCAGTGCGGACAGGGGGAGAACTAACTATGGCTACACCTTC. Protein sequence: CASSADRGRTNYGYTF.

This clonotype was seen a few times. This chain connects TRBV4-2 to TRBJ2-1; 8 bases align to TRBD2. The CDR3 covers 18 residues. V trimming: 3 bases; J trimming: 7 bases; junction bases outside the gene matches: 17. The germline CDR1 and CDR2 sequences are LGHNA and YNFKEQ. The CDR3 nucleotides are TGTGCCAGCAGCCACCATTCGGGGGGGAGGGCCCTCGGAAATGAGCAGTTCTTC. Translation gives CASSHHSGGRALGNEQFF.

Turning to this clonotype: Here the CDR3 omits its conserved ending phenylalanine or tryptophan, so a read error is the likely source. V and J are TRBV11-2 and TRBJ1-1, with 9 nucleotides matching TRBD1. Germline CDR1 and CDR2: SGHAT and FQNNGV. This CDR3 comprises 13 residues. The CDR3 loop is CASSLDPGQGAFI. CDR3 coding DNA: TGTGCTAGCAGCTTAGACCCGGGACAGGGAGCTTTCATT.

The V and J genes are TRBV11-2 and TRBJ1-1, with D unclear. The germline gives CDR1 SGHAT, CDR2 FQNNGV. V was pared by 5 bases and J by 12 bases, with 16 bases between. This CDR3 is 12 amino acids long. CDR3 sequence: CASSLNRSRTFF. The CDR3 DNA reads TGTGCCAGCAGCCTCAACCGTTCTCGAACTTTCTTT.

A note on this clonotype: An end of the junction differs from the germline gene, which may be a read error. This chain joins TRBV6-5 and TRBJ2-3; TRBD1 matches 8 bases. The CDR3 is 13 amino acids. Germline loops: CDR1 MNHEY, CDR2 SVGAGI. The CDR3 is CVSSPTGGDTQYF. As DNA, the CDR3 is TGTGTCAGCAGTCCCACAGGGGGAGATACGCAGTATTTT.

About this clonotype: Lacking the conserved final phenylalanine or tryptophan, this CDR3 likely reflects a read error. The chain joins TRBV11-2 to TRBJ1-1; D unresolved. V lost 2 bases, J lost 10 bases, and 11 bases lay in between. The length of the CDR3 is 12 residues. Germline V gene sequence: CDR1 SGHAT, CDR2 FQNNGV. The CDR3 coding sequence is TGTGCCAGCAGCTTAAACAGAATTGGAGCTTTCTAT. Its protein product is CASSLNRIGAFY.

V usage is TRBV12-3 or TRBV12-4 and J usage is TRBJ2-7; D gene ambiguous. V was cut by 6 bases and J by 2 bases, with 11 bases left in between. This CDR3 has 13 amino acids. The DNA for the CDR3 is TGTGCCAGCAGCCTCAACACGACCTACGAGCAGTACTTC. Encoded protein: CASSLNTTYEQYF.

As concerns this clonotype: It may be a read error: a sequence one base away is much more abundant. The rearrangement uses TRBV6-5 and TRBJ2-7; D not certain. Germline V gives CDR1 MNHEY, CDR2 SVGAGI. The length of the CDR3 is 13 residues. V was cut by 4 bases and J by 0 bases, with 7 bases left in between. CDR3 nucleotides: TGTGCCAGCAGTTTGAATGTCTCCTACGAGCAGTACTTC. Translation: CASSLNVSYEQYF.

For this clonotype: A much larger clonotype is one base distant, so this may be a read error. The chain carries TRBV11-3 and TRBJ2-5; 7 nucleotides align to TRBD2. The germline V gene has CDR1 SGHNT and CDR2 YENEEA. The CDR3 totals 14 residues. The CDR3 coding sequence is TGTGCCAGCAACTTAACGGCCGGGGGGGAGACCCAGTACTTC. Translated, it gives CASNLTAGGETQYF.

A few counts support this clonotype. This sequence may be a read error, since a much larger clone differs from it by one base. The CDR3 sequence: CAGRSLTGAKFF. The CDR3, as DNA: TGTGCCGGCAGGTCACTCACCGGGGCCAAGTTCTTC. The chain has TRBV12-3 or TRBV12-4 and TRBJ2-1; either TRBD1 or TRBD2 may supply D (5 bases each). This CDR3 has 12 amino acids.

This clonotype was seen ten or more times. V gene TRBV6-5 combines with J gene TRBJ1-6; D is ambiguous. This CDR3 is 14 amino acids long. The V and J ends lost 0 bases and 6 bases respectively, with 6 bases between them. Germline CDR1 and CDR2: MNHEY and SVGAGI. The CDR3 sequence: CASSYSEINSPLHF. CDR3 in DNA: TGTGCCAGCAGTTACTCGGAAATTAATTCACCCCTCCACTTT.

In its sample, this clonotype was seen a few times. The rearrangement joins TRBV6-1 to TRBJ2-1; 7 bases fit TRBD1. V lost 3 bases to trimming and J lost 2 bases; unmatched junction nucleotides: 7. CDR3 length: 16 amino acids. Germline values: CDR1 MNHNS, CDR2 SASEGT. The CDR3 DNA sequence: TGTGCCAGCAGTGAGAGGGGGCCAGGTGCCTACAATGAGCAGTTCTTC. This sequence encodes CASSERGPGAYNEQFF.

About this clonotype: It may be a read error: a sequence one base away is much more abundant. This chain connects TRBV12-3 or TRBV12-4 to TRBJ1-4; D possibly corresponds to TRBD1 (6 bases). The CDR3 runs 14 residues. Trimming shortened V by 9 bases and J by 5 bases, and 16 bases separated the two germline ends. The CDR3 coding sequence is TGTGCCAGAAGCGAGGCAGGGGTAAATGAAAAACTGTTTTTT. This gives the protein CARSEAGVNEKLFF.

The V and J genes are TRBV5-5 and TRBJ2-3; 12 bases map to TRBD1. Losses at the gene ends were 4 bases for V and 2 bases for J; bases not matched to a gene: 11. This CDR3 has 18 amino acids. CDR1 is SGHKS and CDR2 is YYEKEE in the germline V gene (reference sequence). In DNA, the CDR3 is TGTGCCAGCAGCCGGGGGACAGGGGGCCGGTTGAACACAGATACGCAGTATTTT. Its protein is CASSRGTGGRLNTDTQYF.

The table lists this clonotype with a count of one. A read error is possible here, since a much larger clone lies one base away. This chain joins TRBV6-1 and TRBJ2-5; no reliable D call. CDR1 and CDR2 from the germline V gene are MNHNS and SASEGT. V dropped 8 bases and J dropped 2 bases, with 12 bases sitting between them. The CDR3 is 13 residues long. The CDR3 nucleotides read TGTGCCAGCCACCACGCTGATCAAGAGACCCAGTACTTC. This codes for CASHHADQETQYF.

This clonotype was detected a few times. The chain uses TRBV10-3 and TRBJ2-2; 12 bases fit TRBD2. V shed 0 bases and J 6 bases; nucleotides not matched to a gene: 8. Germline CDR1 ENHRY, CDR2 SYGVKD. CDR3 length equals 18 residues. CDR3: CAISESELAGGMAGELFF. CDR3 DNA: TGTGCCATCAGTGAGTCCGAACTAGCGGGAGGAATGGCCGGGGAGCTGTTTTTT.

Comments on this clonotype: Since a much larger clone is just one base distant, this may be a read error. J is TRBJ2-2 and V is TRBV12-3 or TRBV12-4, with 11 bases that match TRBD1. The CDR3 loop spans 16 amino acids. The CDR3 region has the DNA TGTGCCAGCAGTCCCCGGACAGGGGGCTACACCGTGGAGCTGTTTTTT. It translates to CASSPRTGGYTVELFF.

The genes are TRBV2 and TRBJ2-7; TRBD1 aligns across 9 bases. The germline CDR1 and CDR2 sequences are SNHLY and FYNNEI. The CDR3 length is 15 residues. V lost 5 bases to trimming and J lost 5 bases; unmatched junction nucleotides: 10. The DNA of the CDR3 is TGTGCCAGCAGTCAAGGATGGGGACAGGGCCACGAGCAGTACTTC. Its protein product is CASSQGWGQGHEQYF.

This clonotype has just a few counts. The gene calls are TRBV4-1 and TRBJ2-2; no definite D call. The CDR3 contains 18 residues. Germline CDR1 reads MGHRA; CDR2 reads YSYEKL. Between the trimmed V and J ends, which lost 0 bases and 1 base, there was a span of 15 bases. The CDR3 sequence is CASSQDPSTGRNTGELFF. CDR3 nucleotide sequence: TGCGCCAGCAGCCAAGATCCTTCCACCGGGCGGAACACCGGGGAGCTGTTTTTT.

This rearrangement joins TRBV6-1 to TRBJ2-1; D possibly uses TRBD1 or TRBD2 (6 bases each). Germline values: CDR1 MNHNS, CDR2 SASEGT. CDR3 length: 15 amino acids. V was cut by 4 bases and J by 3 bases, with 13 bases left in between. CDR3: CASSATGGIYNEQFF. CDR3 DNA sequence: TGTGCCAGCAGTGCGACAGGAGGGATCTACAATGAGCAGTTCTTC.

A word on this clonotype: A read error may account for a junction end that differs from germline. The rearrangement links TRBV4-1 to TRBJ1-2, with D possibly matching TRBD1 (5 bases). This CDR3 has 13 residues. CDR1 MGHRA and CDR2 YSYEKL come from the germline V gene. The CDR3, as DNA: TGCCCCAGCAGCCAATTCCTACAGGACGGCTACACCTTC. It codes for CPSSQFLQDGYTF.

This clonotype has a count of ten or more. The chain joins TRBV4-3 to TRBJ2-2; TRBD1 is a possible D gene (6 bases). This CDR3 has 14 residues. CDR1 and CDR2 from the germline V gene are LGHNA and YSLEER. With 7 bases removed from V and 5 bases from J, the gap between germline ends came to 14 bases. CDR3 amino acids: CASKSGAETGELFF. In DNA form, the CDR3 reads TGCGCCAGCAAATCAGGGGCGGAGACCGGGGAGCTGTTTTTT.

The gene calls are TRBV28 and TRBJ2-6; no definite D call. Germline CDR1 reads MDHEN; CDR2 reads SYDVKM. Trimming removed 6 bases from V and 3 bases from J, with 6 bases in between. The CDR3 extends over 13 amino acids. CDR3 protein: CASRRYGANVLTF. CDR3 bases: TGTGCCAGCAGGCGCTATGGGGCCAACGTCCTGACTTTC. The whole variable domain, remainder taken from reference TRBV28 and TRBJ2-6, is DVKVTQSSRYLVKRTGEKVFLECVQDMDHENMFWYRQDPGLGLRLIYFSYDVKMKEKGDIPEGYSVSREKKERFSLILESASTNQTSMYLCASRRYGANVLTFGAGSRLTVL.

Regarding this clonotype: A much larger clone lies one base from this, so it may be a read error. CDR3 coding DNA: TGTGCCAGCAGCTCCAGGACAGGGAATCTGCCCCAGCATTTT. Its protein product is CASSSRTGNLPQHF. The chain couples TRBV13 to TRBJ1-5; 8 nucleotides align to TRBD1. The germline gives CDR1 PRHDT, CDR2 FYEKMQ (reference sequence). CDR3 length: 14 residues.

DNA of the CDR3: TGTGCCAGCAGTTACTCGAGAGGGACGAAAGAGACACAGTTCTTC. Residues: CASSYSRGTKETQFF. The V call is TRBV6-5, the J call TRBJ2-1, with D possibly being TRBD1 or TRBD2 (5 bases each). This CDR3 is built from 15 residues. Trimming cost V 0 bases and J 13 bases, with 19 bases left between them. Per germline, CDR1 MNHEY and CDR2 SVGAGI.

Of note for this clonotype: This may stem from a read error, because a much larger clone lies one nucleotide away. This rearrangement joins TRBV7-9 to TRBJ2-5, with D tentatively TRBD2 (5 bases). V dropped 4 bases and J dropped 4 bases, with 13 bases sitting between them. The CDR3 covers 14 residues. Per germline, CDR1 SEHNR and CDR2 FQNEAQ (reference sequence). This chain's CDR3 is CASSSKLVRETQYF. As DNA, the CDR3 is TGTGCCAGCAGCTCCAAACTAGTGAGAGAGACCCAGTACTTC.

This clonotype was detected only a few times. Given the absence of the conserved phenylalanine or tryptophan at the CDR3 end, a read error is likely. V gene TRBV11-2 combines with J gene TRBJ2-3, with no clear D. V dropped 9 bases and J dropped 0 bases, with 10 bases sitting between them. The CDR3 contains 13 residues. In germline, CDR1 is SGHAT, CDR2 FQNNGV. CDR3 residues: CASSPWSTDTQYL. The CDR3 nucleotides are TGTGCCAGTAGCCCCTGGAGCACAGATACGCAGTATCTT.

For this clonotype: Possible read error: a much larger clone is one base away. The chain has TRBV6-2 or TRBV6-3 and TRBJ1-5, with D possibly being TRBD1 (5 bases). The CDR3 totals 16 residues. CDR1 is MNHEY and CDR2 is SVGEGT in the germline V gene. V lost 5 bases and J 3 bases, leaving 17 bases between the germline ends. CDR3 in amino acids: CASSTRDGGDNQPQHF. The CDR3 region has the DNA TGTGCCAGCAGTACAAGGGACGGGGGAGACAATCAGCCCCAGCATTTT.